This T cell receptor beta chain was retrieved from a study of blood T cell repertoires in COVID-19. With V trimmed by 6 bases and J by 0 bases, 4 bases remained unmatched. This CDR3 contains 15 residues. The germline gives CDR1 SGDLS, CDR2 YYNGEE. The repertoire was sequenced with immunoSEQ multiplex PCR; TCRdb's copy has only in-frame clones and lacks some. Here the sample spans about 340,000 clones, about 86% being singletons. Sequenced material: peripheral blood. The TCR was taken from a woman in her sixties with COVID-19, enrolled during active disease. The rearrangement joins TRBV9 to TRBJ2-5; 11 nucleotides match TRBD2. DNA for the CDR3: TGTGCCAGCAATCCTAGCGGGGGGTACCAAGAGACCCAGTACTTC. Translation gives CASNPSGGYQETQYF.